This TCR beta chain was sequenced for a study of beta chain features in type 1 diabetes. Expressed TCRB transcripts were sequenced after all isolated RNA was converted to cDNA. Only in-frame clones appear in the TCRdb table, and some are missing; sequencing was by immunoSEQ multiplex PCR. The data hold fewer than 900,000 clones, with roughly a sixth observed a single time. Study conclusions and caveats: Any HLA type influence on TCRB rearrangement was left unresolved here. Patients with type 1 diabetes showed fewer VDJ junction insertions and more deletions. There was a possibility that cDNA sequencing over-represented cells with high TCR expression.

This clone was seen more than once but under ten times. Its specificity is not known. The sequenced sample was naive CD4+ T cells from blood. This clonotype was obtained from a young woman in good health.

The CDR3 region is CASSKRQLNNEQFF. The CDR3 nucleotides read TGTGCCAGTAGTAAAAGACAACTAAACAATGAGCAGTTCTTC. This chain joins TRBV19 and TRBJ2-1; the D is unclear. This CDR3 has 14 amino acids. Germline-derived CDR1 and CDR2 are LNHDA and SQIVND (reference sequence). V lost 4 bases and J 5 bases, leaving 12 bases between the germline ends.